This is a list of T cell receptor beta chains from one sample in a study of monozygotic twins with inflammatory bowel disease. Reprocessing the 5' RACE reads, TCRdb reports a single entry for every CDR3 protein and omits DNA. The sample's table shows approximately 340,000 distinct CDR3 sequences. The specimen sequenced was blood. These receptors were taken from a human donor with ulcerative colitis or Crohn's disease, or a healthy co-twin of an affected twin (not recorded which). The CDR3 runs from the conserved cysteine through the conserved F or W.

J: TRBJ1-3; V: TRBV19; CDR3: CASGSGGRSGNTIYF
J: TRBJ2-3; V: TRBV7-9; CDR3: CASPPGRDTDTQYF
J: TRBJ2-1; V: TRBV3-1; CDR3: CASSQRSSGDNEQFF
J: TRBJ2-5; V: TRBV5-1; CDR3: CASVAGGLPGGTQYF
J: TRBJ1-4; V: TRBV5-1; CDR3: CASSVGPNEKLFF
J: TRBJ1-1; V: TRBV5-6; CDR3: CASSGVGVNTEAFF
J: TRBJ2-3; V: TRBV7-2; CDR3: CASSLPSGSMTDTQYF
J: TRBJ2-5; V: TRBV5-6; CDR3: CASSLAWDQETQYF
J: TRBJ2-3; V: TRBV5-1; CDR3: CASSNDPGGIGTDTQYF
J: TRBJ2-7; V: TRBV12-3/TRBV12-4; CDR3: CASTNSGRTYEQYF
J: TRBJ1-2; V: TRBV7-9; CDR3: CASSPGQGGSGYTF
J: TRBJ1-2; V: TRBV4-1; CDR3: CASSQTSTGTYGYTF
J: TRBJ2-7; V: TRBV5-4; CDR3: CASSLPIAKPYEQYF
J: TRBJ2-4; V: TRBV24-1; CDR3: CATSSGGAKNIQYF
J: TRBJ2-1; V: TRBV11-2; CDR3: CASGSPSGGNYNEQFF
J: TRBJ2-7; V: TRBV28; CDR3: CASSLSSGGAYEQYF
J: TRBJ2-7; V: TRBV3-1; CDR3: CASSQRGSPYEQYF
J: TRBJ2-7; V: TRBV24-1; CDR3: CATRSRQGNYEQYF
J: TRBJ1-6; V: TRBV3-1; CDR3: CASSQVTGGVAVSPLHF
J: TRBJ2-3; V: TRBV3-1; CDR3: CASSHRDAYPTQYF
J: TRBJ2-2; V: TRBV20-1; CDR3: CSARSGRGTGELFF
J: TRBJ1-2; V: TRBV11-2; CDR3: CASSLQTSDSGGYTF
J: TRBJ1-5; V: TRBV12-3/TRBV12-4; CDR3: CASSLDRSDQPQHF
J: TRBJ1-4; V: TRBV25-1; CDR3: CASSVGVATNEKLFF
J: TRBJ1-2; V: TRBV6-6; CDR3: CASSNRDRADGYTF
J: TRBJ1-1; V: TRBV9; CDR3: CASSVSFGGSIEAFF